Included here is one TCR beta chain sequence, with context. This sample stems from a study of patients and donors after allogeneic stem cell transplantation. TCRdb fed the RT-PCR reads into MiXCR, producing one record per CDR3 protein. The top ten clones hold about 27% of a sample with approximately 99,000 distinct CDR3 sequences, around 33% of them seen once. The CDR3 runs to 15 residues. Trimming removed 6 bases at V and 2 bases at J, with 15 bases between. The sequence was collected from a human donor who was either an allogeneic HSCT recipient or a stem cell or donor lymphocyte infusion donor (not recorded which). It is not recorded whose cells these are; they may come from a transplant donor. V gene TRBV12-3 or TRBV12-4 combines with J gene TRBJ2-3; TRBD2 might be the D (6 bases). The material sequenced was blood, either unsorted or a sorted T cell fraction (not recorded which). Here the CDR3 reads CASSPGLRITDTQYF. CDR3 bases: TGTGCCAGCAGCCCGGGACTGAGGATCACAGATACGCAGTATTTT.